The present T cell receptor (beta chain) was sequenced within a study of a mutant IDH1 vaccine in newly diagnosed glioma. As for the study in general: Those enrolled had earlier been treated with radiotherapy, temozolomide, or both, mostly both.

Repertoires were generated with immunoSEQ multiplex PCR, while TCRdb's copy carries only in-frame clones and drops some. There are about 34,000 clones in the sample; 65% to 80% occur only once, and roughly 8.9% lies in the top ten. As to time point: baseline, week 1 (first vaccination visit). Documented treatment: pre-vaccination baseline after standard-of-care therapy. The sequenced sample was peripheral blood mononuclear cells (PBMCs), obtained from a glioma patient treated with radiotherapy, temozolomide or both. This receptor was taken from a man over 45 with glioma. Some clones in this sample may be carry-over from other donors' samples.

CDR3 residues: CASSLDAGVSYNEQFF. The CDR3, as DNA: TGCGCCAGCAGCTTGGACGCGGGGGTTTCCTACAATGAGCAGTTCTTC. V gene TRBV5-1 combines with J gene TRBJ2-1; 7 bases map to TRBD2. Germline CDR1 and CDR2: SGHRS and YFSETQ. This CDR3 region has 16 residues. V lost 0 bases to trimming and J lost 1 base; unmatched junction nucleotides: 4.